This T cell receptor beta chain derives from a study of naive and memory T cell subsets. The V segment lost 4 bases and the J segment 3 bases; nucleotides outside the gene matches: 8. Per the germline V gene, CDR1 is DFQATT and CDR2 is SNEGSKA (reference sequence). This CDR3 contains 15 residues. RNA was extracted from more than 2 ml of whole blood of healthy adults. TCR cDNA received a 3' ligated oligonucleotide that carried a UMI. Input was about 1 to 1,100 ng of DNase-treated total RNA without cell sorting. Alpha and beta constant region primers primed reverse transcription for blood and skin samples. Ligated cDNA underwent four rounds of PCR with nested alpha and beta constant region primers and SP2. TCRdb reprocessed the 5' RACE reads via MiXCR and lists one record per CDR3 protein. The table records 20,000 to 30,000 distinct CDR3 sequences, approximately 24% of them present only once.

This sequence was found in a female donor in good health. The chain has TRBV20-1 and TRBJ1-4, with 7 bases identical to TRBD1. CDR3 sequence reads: CSATILTGPNEKLFF. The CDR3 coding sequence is TGCAGTGCTACTATCTTGACAGGGCCTAATGAAAAACTGTTTTTT.